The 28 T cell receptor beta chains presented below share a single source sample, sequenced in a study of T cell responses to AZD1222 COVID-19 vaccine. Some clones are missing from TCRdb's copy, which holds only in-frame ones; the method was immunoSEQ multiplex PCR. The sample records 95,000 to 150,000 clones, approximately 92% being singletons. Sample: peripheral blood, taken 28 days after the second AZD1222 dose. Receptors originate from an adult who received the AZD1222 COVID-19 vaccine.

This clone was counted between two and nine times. The CDR3 coding sequence is TGTGCCACCAGTGGCGGCGGACAGGGGACGGGGGTCGGAAAACTGTTTTTT. This gives the protein CATSGGGQGTGVGKLFF. V usage is TRBV24-1 and J usage is TRBJ1-4; TRBD1 matches 9 bases. Germline V gene sequence: CDR1 KGHDR, CDR2 SFDVKD. Trimming at V came to 5 bases and at J to 10 bases, leaving 16 bases not matched to a gene. The CDR3 length is 17 residues.

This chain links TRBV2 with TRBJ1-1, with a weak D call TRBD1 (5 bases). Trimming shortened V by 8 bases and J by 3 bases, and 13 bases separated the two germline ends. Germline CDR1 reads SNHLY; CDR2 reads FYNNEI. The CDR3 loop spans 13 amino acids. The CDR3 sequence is CASRRGTYTEAFF. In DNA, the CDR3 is TGTGCCAGCCGTAGAGGGACGTACACTGAAGCTTTCTTT. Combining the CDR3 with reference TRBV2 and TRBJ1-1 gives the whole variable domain EPEVTQTPSHQVTQMGQEVILRCVPISNHLYFYWYRQILGQKVEFLVSFYNNEISEKSEIFDDQFSVERPDGSNFTLKIRSTKLEDSAMYFCASRRGTYTEAFFGQGTRLTVV.

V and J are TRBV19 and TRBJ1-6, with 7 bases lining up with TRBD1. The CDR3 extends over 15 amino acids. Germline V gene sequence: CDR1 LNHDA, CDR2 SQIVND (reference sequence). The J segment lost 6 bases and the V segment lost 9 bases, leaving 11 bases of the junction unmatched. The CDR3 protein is CASRALRDSNSPLHF. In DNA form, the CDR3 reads TGTGCCAGCCGGGCCCTACGGGACAGTAATTCACCCCTCCACTTT.

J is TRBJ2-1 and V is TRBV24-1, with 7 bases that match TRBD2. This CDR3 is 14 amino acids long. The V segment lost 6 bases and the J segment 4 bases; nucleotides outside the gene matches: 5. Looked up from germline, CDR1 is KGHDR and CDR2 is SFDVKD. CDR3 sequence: CATSSPSGYNEQFF. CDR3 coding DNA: TGTGCCACCAGTTCTCCTAGCGGATACAATGAGCAGTTCTTC.

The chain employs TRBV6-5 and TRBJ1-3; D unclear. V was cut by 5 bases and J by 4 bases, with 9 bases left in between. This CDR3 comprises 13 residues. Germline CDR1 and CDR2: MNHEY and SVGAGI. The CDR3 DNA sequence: TGTGCCAGCAGTACGGTAACCGGAAACACCATATATTTT. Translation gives CASSTVTGNTIYF.

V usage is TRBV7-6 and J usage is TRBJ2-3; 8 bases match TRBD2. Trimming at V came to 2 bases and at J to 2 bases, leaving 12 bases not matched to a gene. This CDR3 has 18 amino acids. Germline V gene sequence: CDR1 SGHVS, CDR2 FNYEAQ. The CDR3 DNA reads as TGTGCCAGCAGCTTAAACTTCCACGGGGGGGCCGTCACAGATACGCAGTATTTT. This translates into CASSLNFHGGAVTDTQYF.

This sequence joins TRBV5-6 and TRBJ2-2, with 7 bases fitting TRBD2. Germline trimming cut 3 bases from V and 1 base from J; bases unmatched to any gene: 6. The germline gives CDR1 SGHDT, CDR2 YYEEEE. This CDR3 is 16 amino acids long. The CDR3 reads CASSSPGGRNTGELFF. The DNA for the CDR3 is TGTGCCAGCAGCTCCCCCGGGGGGAGGAACACCGGGGAGCTGTTTTTT.

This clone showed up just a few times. The CDR3 region has the DNA TGTGCCAGCAATCTAGCGGGGGCGCTGGGAAATACGCAGTATTTT. Its translation: CASNLAGALGNTQYF. V gene TRBV28 combines with J gene TRBJ2-3; 10 nucleotides agree with TRBD2. Germline assignment: CDR1 MDHEN and CDR2 SYDVKM. This CDR3 is 15 amino acids long. Trimming removed 7 bases from V and 7 bases from J; junction bases left unmatched: 11.

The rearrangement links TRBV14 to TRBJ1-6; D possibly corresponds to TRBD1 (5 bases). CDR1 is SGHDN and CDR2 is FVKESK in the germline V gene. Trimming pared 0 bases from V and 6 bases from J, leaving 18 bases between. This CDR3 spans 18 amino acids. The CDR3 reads CASSQEVQGYSINSPLHF. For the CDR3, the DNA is TGTGCCAGCAGCCAAGAAGTGCAGGGTTATTCGATTAATTCACCCCTCCACTTT.

CDR3 bases: TGTGCCACTCAAACCGGGACAGATTATAATTCACCCCTCCACTTT. Residues: CATQTGTDYNSPLHF. The V call is TRBV10-3, the J call TRBJ1-6; TRBD1 matches at 7 bases. J gave up 4 bases and V 10 bases, and 10 bases lay outside the gene matches. Germline V gene lookup returns CDR1 ENHRY and CDR2 SYGVKD. This CDR3 has 15 residues.

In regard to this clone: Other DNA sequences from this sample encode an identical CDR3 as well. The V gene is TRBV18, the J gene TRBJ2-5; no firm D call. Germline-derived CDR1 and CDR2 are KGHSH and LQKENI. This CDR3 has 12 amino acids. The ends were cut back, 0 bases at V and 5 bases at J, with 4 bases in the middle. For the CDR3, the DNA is TGTGCCAGCTCACCACCGGGGGAGACCCAGTACTTC. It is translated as CASSPPGETQYF.

This CDR3 is CASSQSVPRGTLDNQPQHF. The CDR3 DNA reads as TGCGCCAGCAGCCAATCTGTACCTCGCGGGACCCTTGACAATCAGCCCCAGCATTTT. This chain connects TRBV4-1 to TRBJ1-5, with D possibly being TRBD1 (5 bases). Germline V gene sequence: CDR1 MGHRA, CDR2 YSYEKL. The CDR3 contains 19 residues. Trimming removed 2 bases from V and 3 bases from J, with 23 bases in between.

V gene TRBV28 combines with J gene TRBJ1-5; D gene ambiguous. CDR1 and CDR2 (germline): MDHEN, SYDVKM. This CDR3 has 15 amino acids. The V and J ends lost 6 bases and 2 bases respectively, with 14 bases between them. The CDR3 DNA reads TGTGCCAGCAGCAAAACAGAGGAGGGCAATCAGCCCCAGCATTTT. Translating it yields CASSKTEEGNQPQHF.

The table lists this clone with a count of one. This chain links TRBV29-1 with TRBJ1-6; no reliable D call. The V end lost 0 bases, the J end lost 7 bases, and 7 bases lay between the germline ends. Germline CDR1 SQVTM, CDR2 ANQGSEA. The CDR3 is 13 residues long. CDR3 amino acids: CSVEDFPNSPLHF. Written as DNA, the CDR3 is TGCAGCGTTGAAGACTTTCCCAATTCACCCCTCCACTTT. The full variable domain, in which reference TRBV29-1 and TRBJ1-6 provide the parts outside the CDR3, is SAVISQKPSRDICQRGTSLTIQCQVDSQVTMMFWYRQQPGQSLTLIATANQGSEATYESGFVIDKFPISRPNLTFSTLTVSNMSPEDSSIYLCSVEDFPNSPLHFGNGTRLTVT.

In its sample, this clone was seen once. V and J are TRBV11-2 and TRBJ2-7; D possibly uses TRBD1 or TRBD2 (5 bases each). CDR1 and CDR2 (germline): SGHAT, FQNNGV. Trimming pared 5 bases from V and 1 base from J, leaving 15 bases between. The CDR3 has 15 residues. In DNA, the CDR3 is TGTGCCAGCAGCCAGTGGGACGGCCAATCCTACGAGCAGTACTTC. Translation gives CASSQWDGQSYEQYF.

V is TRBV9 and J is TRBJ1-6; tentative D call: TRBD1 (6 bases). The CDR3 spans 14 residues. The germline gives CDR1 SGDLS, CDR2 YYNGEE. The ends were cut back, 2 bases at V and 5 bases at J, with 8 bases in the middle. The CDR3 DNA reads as TGTGCCAGCAGCGTGGACAGTAATAATTCACCCCTCCACTTT. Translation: CASSVDSNNSPLHF.

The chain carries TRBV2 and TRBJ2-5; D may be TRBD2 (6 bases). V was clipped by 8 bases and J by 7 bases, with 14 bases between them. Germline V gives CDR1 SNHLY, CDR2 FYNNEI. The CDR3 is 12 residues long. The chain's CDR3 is CASGTPGGTQYF. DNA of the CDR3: TGTGCCAGCGGCACACCCGGGGGGACCCAGTACTTC.

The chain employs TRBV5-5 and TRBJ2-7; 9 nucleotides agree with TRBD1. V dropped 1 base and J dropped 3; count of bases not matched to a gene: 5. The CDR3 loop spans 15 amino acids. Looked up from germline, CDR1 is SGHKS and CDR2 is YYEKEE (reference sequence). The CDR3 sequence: CASSLKGQGGYEQYF. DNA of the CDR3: TGTGCCAGCAGCTTGAAGGGACAGGGAGGCTACGAGCAGTACTTC.

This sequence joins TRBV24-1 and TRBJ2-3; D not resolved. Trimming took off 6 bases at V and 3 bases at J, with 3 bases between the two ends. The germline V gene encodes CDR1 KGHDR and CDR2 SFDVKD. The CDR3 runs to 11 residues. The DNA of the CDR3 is TGTGCCACCAGTCGGACAGATACGCAGTATTTT. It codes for CATSRTDTQYF.

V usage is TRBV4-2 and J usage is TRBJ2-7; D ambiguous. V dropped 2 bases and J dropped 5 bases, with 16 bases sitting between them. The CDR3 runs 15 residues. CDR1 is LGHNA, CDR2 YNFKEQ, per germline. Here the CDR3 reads CASSQTSSFLDEQYF. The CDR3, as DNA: TGTGCCAGCAGCCAAACGAGTTCCTTCCTTGACGAGCAGTACTTC.

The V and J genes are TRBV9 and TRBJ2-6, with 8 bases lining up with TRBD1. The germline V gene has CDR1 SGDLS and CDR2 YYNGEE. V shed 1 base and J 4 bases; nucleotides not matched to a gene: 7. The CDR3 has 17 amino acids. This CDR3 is CASSVRTGSTGANVLTF. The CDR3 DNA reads TGTGCCAGCAGCGTAAGGACAGGGTCTACCGGGGCCAACGTCCTGACTTTC.

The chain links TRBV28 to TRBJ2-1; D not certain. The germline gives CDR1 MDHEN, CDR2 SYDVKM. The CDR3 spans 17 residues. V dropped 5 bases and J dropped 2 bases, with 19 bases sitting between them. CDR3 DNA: TGTGCCAGCAGTGCTCTTTCAAGTTTTAGGGCCTACAATGAGCAGTTCTTC. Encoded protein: CASSALSSFRAYNEQFF.

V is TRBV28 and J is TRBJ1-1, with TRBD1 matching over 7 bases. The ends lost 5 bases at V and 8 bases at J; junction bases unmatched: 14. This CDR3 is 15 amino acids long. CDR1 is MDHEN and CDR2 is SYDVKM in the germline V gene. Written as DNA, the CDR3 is TGTGCCAGCAGTCTCCGGGACAGTCTACACTTGGAAGCTTTCTTT. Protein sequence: CASSLRDSLHLEAFF.

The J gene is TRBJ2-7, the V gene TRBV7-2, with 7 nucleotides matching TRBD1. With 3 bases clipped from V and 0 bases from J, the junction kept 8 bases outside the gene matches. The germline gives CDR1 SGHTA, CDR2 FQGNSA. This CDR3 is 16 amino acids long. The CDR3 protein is CASSLARTGFSYEQYF. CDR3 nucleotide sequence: TGTGCCAGCAGCTTGGCTAGGACAGGATTCTCCTACGAGCAGTACTTC.

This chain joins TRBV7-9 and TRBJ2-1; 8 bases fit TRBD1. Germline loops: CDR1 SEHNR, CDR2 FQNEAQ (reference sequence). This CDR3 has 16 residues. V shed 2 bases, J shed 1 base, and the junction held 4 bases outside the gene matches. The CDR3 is CASSLSTGGSYNEQFF. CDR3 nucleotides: TGTGCCAGCAGCTTAAGTACAGGGGGATCCTACAATGAGCAGTTCTTC.

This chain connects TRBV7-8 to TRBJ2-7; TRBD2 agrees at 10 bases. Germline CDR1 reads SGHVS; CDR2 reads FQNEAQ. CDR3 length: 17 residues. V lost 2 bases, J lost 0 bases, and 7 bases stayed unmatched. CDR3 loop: CASSLTAGGLSSYEQYF. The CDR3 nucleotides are TGTGCCAGCAGCTTAACAGCGGGGGGGCTCAGCTCCTACGAGCAGTACTTC. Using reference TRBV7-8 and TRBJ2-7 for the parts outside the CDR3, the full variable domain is GAGVSQSPRYKVAKRGQDVALRCDPISGHVSLFWYQQALGQGPEFLTYFQNEAQLDKSGLPSDRFFAERPEGSVSTLKIQRTQQEDSAVYLCASSLTAGGLSSYEQYFGPGTRLTVT.

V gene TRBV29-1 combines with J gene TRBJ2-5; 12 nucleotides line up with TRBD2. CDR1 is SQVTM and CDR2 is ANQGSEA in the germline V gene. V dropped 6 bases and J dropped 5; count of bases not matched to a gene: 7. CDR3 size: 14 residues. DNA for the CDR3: TGCAGCGTGGGACTAGCGGGTGAAGGGGAGACCCAGTACTTC. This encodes CSVGLAGEGETQYF.

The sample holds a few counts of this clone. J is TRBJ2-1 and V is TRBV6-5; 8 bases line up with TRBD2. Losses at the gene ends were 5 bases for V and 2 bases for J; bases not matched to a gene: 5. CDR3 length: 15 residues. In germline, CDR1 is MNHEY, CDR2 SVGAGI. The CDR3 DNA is TGTGCCAGCAGTACAGCGGGAGTTGCCTACAATGAGCAGTTCTTC. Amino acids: CASSTAGVAYNEQFF.